The 2 T cell receptor beta chains in this list originate from one sample, sequenced in a study of blood T cell repertoires in COVID-19. Method: immunoSEQ multiplex PCR; TCRdb's copy keeps in-frame clones and lacks some. The sample holds around 170,000 clones, about 81% seen once. Sequencing was performed on peripheral blood. The receptor source for this set is a woman older than 75 with COVID-19, enrolled during active disease.

This clone came up a few times. J is TRBJ1-2 and V is TRBV19; the match to TRBD1 covers 7 bases. The CDR3 runs to 12 residues. Per the germline V gene, CDR1 is LNHDA and CDR2 is SQIVND (reference sequence). The J segment lost 7 bases and the V segment lost 4 bases, leaving 3 bases of the junction unmatched. CDR3 bases: TGTGCCAGTAGTACGACAGGGCTTGGCTACACCTTC. It yields the protein CASSTTGLGYTF.

The genes are TRBV30 and TRBJ2-7; TRBD2 agrees at 7 bases. The length of the CDR3 is 14 residues. The germline gives CDR1 GTSNPN, CDR2 SVGIG (reference sequence). V gave up 1 base and J gave up 6 bases; unmatched junction bases: 9. This CDR3 is CAWSGLRWGGEQYF. The DNA for the CDR3 is TGTGCCTGGAGTGGGCTCAGGTGGGGGGGCGAGCAGTACTTC. The whole variable domain, filled in from reference TRBV30 and TRBJ2-7, reads SQTIHQWPATLVQPVGSPLSLECTVEGTSNPNLYWYRQAAGRGLQLLFYSVGIGQISSEVPQNLSASRPQDRQFILSSKKLLLSDSGFYLCAWSGLRWGGEQYFGPGTRLTVT.